This TCR beta chain came from a study of T cells in women clearing cervical HPV infection. Study at large: For cases, blood was sampled a median roughly 150 days after lesion detection, interquartile range roughly 80 to 220 days. HLA type stays a possible confounder, typing being limited. Study-wide points: TRBV6-7 abundance was lower in cases than controls (0.11% versus 0.16%). CIN3+ cases had significantly higher TCR richness than controls; evenness did not differ.

CDR1 LGHNA and CDR2 YNFKEQ come from the germline V gene. The CDR3 is made up of 18 amino acids. Notes on this clone: As yet, its antigen is unknown. One end of the junction does not line up with germline, which may come from a read error. The CDR3 end falls 3 residues outside the read, so it is completed with the germline J gene.

Repertoires were generated with immunoSEQ multiplex PCR, while TCRdb's copy carries only in-frame clones and drops some. The repertoire shows about 32,000 clones; the top ten hold more than 3.5%. Sequences were obtained from blood buffy coat. This chain uses TRBV4-2 with TRBJ2-7; the D gene is possibly TRBD2 (7 bases). The sequence derives from a woman aged 18 to 75 with a cervical HPV16 infection that either progressed to CIN3+ or cleared (not recorded which). The DNA read from the CDR3 is TGCGCCAGCAGCCAAGATAGGTCCGGGGGGCCCCCCTTCTACGAG. It translates to CASSQDRSGGPPFYE. In full, the CDR3 is CASSQDRSGGPPFYEQYF.